One and the same sample provided the 18 T cell receptor beta chains below, sequenced in a study of identical twins (TCRdb year 2016). Libraries were built with 5' RACE. The data were produced on an Illumina HiSeq 2000. TCRdb passed the public sequencing reads through fastp at Q25 and MiXCR, retaining productive beta sequences. Each CDR3 protein gets just one entry, which takes the most common genes and DNA from the rows behind it. Recorded for this sample are some 630,000 distinct CDR3 sequences; under 8.5% of them occurred a single time. In total, the top ten clones hold around 1.6% of the sample. The sample also formed part of further work on yellow fever vaccine responses in identical twins.

The sample comprised PBMCs. The receptors shown here come from a woman younger than 35 in good health.

There are many counts of this clonotype. The chain combines TRBV28 with TRBJ1-4; the match to TRBD1 covers 7 bases. CDR3 length: 16 amino acids. CDR1 MDHEN and CDR2 SYDVKM come from the germline V gene. With 5 bases clipped from V and 0 bases from J, the junction kept 6 bases outside the gene matches. CDR3 residues: CASSRDRPATNEKLFF. The CDR3 DNA follows: TGTGCCAGCAGTCGGGACAGACCCGCAACTAATGAAAAACTGTTTTTT. The full variable domain, completed using reference TRBV28 and TRBJ1-4, is DVKVTQSSRYLVKRTGEKVFLECVQDMDHENMFWYRQDPGLGLRLIYFSYDVKMKEKGDIPEGYSVSREKKERFSLILESASTNQTSMYLCASSRDRPATNEKLFFGSGTQLSVL.

This clonotype was counted many times. CDR3 protein: CAISAAGSPLHF. The CDR3 bases are TGTGCCATCAGTGCCGCGGGGTCACCCCTCCACTTT. The V and J genes are TRBV10-3 and TRBJ1-6; no clear D gene. Trimming pared 4 bases from V and 10 bases from J, leaving 8 bases between. The CDR3 has 12 amino acids. The germline V gene has CDR1 ENHRY and CDR2 SYGVKD.

This sequence joins TRBV24-1 and TRBJ2-1; 14 nucleotides match TRBD2. This CDR3 is built from 13 residues. V lost 7 bases and J lost 10; bases outside the gene matches: 2. Germline assignment: CDR1 KGHDR and CDR2 SFDVKD. The CDR3 bases are TGTGCCACCAGGGGACTAGCGGGGGACGAGCAGTTCTTC. Protein: CATRGLAGDEQFF.

To note about this clonotype: An end of the junction differs from the germline gene, which may be a read error. This chain connects TRBV20-1 to TRBJ2-1, with 12 bases fitting TRBD2. Germline loops: CDR1 DFQATT, CDR2 SNEGSKA (reference sequence). This CDR3 has 20 amino acids. The CDR3 sequence is CSARDPGASGRAVFDNEQFF. In DNA, the CDR3 is TGCAGTGCCAGAGATCCGGGGGCTAGCGGGAGGGCCGTTTTTGACAATGAGCAGTTCTTC.

The table lists this clonotype with a few counts. The chain joins TRBV7-9 to TRBJ1-1, with a tentative D call TRBD1 (6 bases). The CDR3 extends over 16 amino acids. Germline lookup yields CDR1 SEHNR and CDR2 FQNEAQ (reference sequence). Trimming removed 0 bases from V and 5 bases from J, with 16 bases in between. CDR3 loop: CASSLAGGLFRTEAFF. As DNA, the CDR3 is TGTGCCAGCAGCTTAGCCGGGGGCTTGTTCAGGACTGAAGCTTTCTTT.

In its sample, this clonotype was seen a few times. The chain joins TRBV5-1 to TRBJ2-7; D is possibly TRBD1 (5 bases). The CDR3 is made up of 16 amino acids. Germline assignment: CDR1 SGHRS and CDR2 YFSETQ. Trimming took off 0 bases at V and 0 bases at J, with 13 bases between the two ends. The CDR3 loop is CASSLVRGSSSYEQYF. The CDR3 DNA follows: TGCGCCAGCAGCTTGGTTAGGGGAAGCAGCTCCTACGAGCAGTACTTC.

This clonotype was recorded many times. V gene TRBV20-1 combines with J gene TRBJ2-7; 7 bases are shared with TRBD2. The V gene's germline CDR1 is DFQATT and CDR2 SNEGSKA (reference sequence). J lost 6 bases, V lost 0 bases, and 11 bases had no gene match. The CDR3 has 15 residues. The CDR3 DNA reads TGCAGTGCTAGAGATACCCAGCGGGACTTCTCCGAGCAGTACTTC. Protein: CSARDTQRDFSEQYF.

This clonotype was observed a handful of times. The chain is built from TRBV7-2 and TRBJ2-1; the D gene is possibly TRBD2 (6 bases). Germline CDR1 and CDR2: SGHTA and FQGNSA. The CDR3 is 15 residues long. With 3 bases removed from V and 0 bases from J, the gap between germline ends came to 9 bases. The CDR3: CASSFSGDSYNEQFF. The CDR3 DNA reads as TGTGCCAGCAGCTTCTCGGGAGACTCCTACAATGAGCAGTTCTTC.

This clonotype was seen repeatedly, ten times or more. The V call is TRBV20-1, the J call TRBJ2-7, with a weak D call TRBD1 (5 bases). V was trimmed by 5 bases and J by 3 bases, leaving 8 bases between them. Germline values: CDR1 DFQATT, CDR2 SNEGSKA (reference sequence). The CDR3 length is 11 residues. CDR3 in amino acids: CSALDNYEQYF. In DNA, the CDR3 is TGCAGTGCTCTGGACAACTACGAGCAGTACTTC.

This clonotype has more than one count but fewer than ten. This chain uses TRBV12-3 or TRBV12-4 with TRBJ1-1; possible D gene TRBD1, 6 bases. V lost 4 bases to trimming and J lost 4 bases, with 13 bases between them. The CDR3 runs to 14 residues. CDR3 sequence: CASSWTAQATEAFF. CDR3 DNA sequence: TGTGCCAGCAGTTGGACAGCTCAAGCCACTGAAGCTTTCTTT.

In this sample, this clonotype turned up a few times. The V gene is TRBV12-3 or TRBV12-4, the J gene TRBJ1-3; D gene uncertain. Trimming removed 5 bases at V and 1 base at J, with 21 bases between. This CDR3 has 18 residues. The CDR3 spells CASSPLPTRPGSGNTIYF. The CDR3 DNA reads TGTGCCAGCAGTCCCCTCCCGACACGGCCTGGTTCTGGAAACACCATATATTTT.

The sample holds many counts of this clonotype. Written as DNA, the CDR3 is TGTGCCAGCAGCCAAGAGGTGGGGCTCTCTGGAAACACCATATATTTT. Translating gives CASSQEVGLSGNTIYF. The J gene is TRBJ1-3, the V gene TRBV3-1; a weak D match, TRBD1 (5 bases). V was cut by 0 bases and J by 0 bases, with 9 bases left in between. This CDR3 has 16 amino acids. Germline V gene lookup returns CDR1 LGHDT and CDR2 YNNKEL (reference sequence).

With regard to this clonotype: The junction and the germline gene differ at one end; a read error may be behind it. The chain is built from TRBV6-5 and TRBJ2-1, with D perhaps assigned TRBD1 or TRBD2 (6 bases each). Germline CDR1 and CDR2: MNHEY and SVGAGI. CDR3 length equals 16 residues. The CDR3 region has the DNA TGTGCCAGCAATTACGGCGGCAGAGAGGGGGGCAATGAGCAGTTCTTC. Translated: CASNYGGREGGNEQFF.

This clonotype was found a few times. DNA of the CDR3: TGTGCCAGCAGCCTCCACGGCTCCTACGAGCAGTACTTC. This translates into CASSLHGSYEQYF. The J gene is TRBJ2-7, the V gene TRBV27, with D unclear. Trimming removed 6 bases from V and 0 bases from J, with 9 bases in between. The germline gives CDR1 MNHEY, CDR2 SMNVEV (reference sequence). The CDR3 is 13 amino acids.

This clonotype was seen ten or more times. The chain is built from TRBV3-1 and TRBJ1-2; a weak D match, TRBD1 (5 bases). Trimming took off 2 bases at V and 5 bases at J, with 9 bases between the two ends. Germline values: CDR1 LGHDT, CDR2 YNNKEL (reference sequence). The CDR3 has 13 amino acids. CDR3 residues: CASSQQGGYGYTF. For the CDR3, the DNA is TGTGCCAGCAGCCAACAGGGAGGTTATGGCTACACCTTC.

This sequence joins TRBV3-1 and TRBJ1-5, with D possibly TRBD1 on 6 matching bases. Germline CDR1 reads LGHDT; CDR2 reads YNNKEL (reference sequence). CDR3 length equals 15 residues. Trimming took off 4 bases at V and 7 bases at J, with 17 bases between the two ends. CDR3 protein: CASSPRDAQGQPQHF. As DNA, the CDR3 is TGTGCCAGCAGCCCTAGGGACGCTCAGGGGCAGCCCCAGCATTTT.

This sequence joins TRBV29-1 and TRBJ2-5; D is tentatively TRBD1 or TRBD2 (6 bases each). Germline CDR1 and CDR2: SQVTM and ANQGSEA. The CDR3 sequence is 13 residues long. V dropped 4 bases and J dropped 2 bases, with 11 bases sitting between them. This CDR3 is CSVVRGLQETQYF. CDR3 bases: TGCAGCGTTGTTCGGGGGCTACAAGAGACCCAGTACTTC.

This chain joins TRBV24-1 and TRBJ2-1; the match to TRBD2 covers 7 bases. V shed 3 bases, J shed 4 bases, and the junction held 5 bases outside the gene matches. The germline V gene encodes CDR1 KGHDR and CDR2 SFDVKD. The CDR3 extends over 15 amino acids. The CDR3 region is CATSDGLAAYNEQFF. DNA for the CDR3: TGTGCCACCAGTGATGGGCTAGCGGCTTACAATGAGCAGTTCTTC.